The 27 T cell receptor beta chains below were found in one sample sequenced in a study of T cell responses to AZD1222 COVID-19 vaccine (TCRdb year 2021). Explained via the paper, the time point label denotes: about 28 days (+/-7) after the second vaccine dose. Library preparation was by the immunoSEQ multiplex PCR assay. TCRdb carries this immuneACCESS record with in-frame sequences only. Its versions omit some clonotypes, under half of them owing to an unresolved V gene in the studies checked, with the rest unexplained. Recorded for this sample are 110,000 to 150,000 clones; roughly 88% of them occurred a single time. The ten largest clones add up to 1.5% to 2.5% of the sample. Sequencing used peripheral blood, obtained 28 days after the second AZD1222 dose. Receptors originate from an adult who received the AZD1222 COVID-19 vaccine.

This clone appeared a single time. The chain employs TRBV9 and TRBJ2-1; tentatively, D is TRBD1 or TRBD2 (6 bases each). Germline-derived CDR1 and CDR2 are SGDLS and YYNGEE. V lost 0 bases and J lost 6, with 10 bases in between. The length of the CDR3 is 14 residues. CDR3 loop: CASSVGGGRNEQFF. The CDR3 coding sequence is TGTGCCAGCAGCGTAGGTGGGGGGCGCAATGAGCAGTTCTTC.

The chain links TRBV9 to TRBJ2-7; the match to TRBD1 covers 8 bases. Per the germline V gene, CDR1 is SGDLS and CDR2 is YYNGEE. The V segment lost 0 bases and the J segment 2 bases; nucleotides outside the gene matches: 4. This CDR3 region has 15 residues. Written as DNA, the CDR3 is TGTGCCAGCAGCGTAGCAGGACAGGGACCCTACGAGCAGTACTTC. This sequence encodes CASSVAGQGPYEQYF.

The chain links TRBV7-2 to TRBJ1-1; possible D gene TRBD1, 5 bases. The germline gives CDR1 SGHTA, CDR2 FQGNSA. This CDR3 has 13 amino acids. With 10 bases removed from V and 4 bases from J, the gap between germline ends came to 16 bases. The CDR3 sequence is CATTRSGGTEAFF. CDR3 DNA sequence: TGTGCCACCACAAGGTCCGGGGGCACTGAAGCTTTCTTT.

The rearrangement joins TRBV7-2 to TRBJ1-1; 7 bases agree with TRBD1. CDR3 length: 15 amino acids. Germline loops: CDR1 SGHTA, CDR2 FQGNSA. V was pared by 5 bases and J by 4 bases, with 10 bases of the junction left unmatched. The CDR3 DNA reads TGTGCCAGCAGCCCCCGACAGGGATATGCCACTGAAGCTTTCTTT. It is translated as CASSPRQGYATEAFF. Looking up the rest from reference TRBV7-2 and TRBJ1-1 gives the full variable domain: GAGVSQSPSNKVTEKGKDVELRCDPISGHTALYWYRQSLGQGLEFLIYFQGNSAPDKSGLPSDRFSAERTGGSVSTLTIQRTQQEDSAVYLCASSPRQGYATEAFFGQGTRLTVV.

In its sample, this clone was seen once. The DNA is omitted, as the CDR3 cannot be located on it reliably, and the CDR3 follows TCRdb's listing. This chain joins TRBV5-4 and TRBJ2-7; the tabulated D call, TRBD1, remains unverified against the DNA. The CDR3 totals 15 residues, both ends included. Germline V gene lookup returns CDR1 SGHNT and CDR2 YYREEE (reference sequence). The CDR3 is CASSLGMGTDYEQYF.

The CDR3 sequence is CASSTNRQGKAGELFF. The DNA for the CDR3 is TGCGCCAGCAGTACGAACCGACAGGGGAAGGCCGGGGAGCTGTTTTTT. This chain joins TRBV10-1 and TRBJ2-2; 8 bases align to TRBD1. The germline V gene has CDR1 WNHNN and CDR2 SYGVQD (reference sequence). This CDR3 is 16 amino acids long. The V and J ends lost 5 bases and 6 bases, in that order; junction bases with no gene match: 11.

The DNA of the CDR3 is TGTGCCAGCAGCTCCGGGGGTAGCTGGGATACGCAGTATTTT. This codes for CASSSGGSWDTQYF. The chain couples TRBV5-4 to TRBJ2-3; D possibly corresponds to TRBD2 (6 bases). With 3 bases removed from V and 6 bases from J, the gap between germline ends came to 14 bases. Germline CDR1 SGHNT, CDR2 YYREEE (reference sequence). This CDR3 is 14 amino acids long.

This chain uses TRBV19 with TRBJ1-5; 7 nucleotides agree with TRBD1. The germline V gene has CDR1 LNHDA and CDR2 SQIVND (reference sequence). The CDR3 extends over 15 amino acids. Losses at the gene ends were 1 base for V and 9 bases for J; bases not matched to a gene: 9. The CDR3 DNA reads TGTGCCAGTAGTATAGTACAGGGGCGGGGGAGGCCCCAGCATTTT. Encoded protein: CASSIVQGRGRPQHF. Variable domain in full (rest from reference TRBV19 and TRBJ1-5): DGGITQSPKYLFRKEGQNVTLSCEQNLNHDAMYWYRQDPGQGLRLIYYSQIVNDFQKGDIAEGYSVSREKKESFPLTVTSAQKNPTAFYLCASSIVQGRGRPQHFGDGTRLSIL.

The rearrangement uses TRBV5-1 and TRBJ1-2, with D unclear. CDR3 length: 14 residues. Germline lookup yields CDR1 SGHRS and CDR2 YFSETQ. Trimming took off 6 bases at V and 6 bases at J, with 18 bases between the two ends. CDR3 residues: CASNPGGQTDGYTF. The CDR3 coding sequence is TGCGCCAGCAATCCGGGAGGTCAGACGGATGGCTACACCTTC.

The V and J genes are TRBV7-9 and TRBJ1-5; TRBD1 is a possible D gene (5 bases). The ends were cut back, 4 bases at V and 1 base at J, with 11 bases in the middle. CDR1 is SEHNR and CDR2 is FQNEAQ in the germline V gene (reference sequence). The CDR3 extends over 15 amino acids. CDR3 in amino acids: CASSSMGGSNQPQHF. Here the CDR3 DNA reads TGTGCCAGCAGCTCAATGGGGGGGAGCAATCAGCCCCAGCATTTT.

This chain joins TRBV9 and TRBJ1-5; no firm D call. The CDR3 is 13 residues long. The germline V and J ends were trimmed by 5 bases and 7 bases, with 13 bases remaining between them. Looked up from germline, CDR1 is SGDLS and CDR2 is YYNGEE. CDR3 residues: CASSLELGQPQHF. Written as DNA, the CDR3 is TGTGCCAGCAGTCTCGAACTTGGGCAGCCCCAGCATTTT.

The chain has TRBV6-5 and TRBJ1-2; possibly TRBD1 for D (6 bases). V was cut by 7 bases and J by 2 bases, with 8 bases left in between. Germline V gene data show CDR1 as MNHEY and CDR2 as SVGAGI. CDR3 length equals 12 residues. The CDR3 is CASNTGNYGYTF. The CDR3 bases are TGTGCCAGCAATACAGGGAACTATGGCTACACCTTC.

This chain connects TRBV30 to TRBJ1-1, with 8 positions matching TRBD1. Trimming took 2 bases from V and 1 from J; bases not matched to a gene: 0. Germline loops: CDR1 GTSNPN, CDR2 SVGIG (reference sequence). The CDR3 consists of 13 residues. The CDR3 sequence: CAWSQGANTEAFF. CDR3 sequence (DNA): TGTGCCTGGAGTCAGGGGGCGAACACTGAAGCTTTCTTT.

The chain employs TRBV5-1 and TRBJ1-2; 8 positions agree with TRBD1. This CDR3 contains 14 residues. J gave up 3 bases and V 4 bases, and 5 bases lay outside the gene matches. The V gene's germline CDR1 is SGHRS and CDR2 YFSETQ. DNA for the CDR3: TGCGCCAGCAGCCAACAGGGGGATCACTATGGCTACACCTTC. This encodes CASSQQGDHYGYTF.

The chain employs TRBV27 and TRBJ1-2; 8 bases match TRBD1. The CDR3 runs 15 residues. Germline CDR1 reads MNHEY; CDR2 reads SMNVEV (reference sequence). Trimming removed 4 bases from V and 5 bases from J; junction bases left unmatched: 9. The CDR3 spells CASSSLGQGHYGYTF. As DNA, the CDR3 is TGTGCCAGCAGTTCCCTAGGACAGGGCCATTATGGCTACACCTTC.

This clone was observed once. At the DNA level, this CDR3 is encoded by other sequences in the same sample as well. This CDR3 is CASSLSRYEQYF. CDR3 in DNA: TGTGCCAGCAGCTTATCGCGTTACGAGCAGTACTTC. The chain combines TRBV11-2 with TRBJ2-7; unclear D gene. CDR3 size: 12 residues. The germline CDR1 and CDR2 sequences are SGHAT and FQNNGV. V gave up 2 bases and J gave up 4 bases, with 6 bases separating them.

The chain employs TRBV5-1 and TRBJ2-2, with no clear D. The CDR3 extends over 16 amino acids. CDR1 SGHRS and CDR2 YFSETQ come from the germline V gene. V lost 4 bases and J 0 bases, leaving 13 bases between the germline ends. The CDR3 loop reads CASSPLIGSNTGELFF. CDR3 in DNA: TGCGCCAGCAGCCCCCTCATCGGTTCGAACACCGGGGAGCTGTTTTTT.

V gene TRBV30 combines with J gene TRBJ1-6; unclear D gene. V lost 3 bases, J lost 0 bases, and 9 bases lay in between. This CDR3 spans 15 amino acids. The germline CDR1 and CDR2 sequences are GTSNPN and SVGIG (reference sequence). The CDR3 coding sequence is TGTGCCTGGAGGTGGAGGAGCTCCTATAATTCACCCCTCCACTTT. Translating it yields CAWRWRSSYNSPLHF.

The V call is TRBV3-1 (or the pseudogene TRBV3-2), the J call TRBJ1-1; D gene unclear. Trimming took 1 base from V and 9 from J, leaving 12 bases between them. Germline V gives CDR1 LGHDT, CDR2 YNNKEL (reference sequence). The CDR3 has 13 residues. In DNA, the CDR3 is TGTGCCAGCAGCCAAGGTAGGGAGACTCAAGCTTTCTTT. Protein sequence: CASSQGRETQAFF.

CDR3 DNA sequence: TGTGCCAGTAGCCACAGACAGGGCCCGGTCAAACTTGGCGAGCAGTACTTC. It is translated as CASSHRQGPVKLGEQYF. The chain combines TRBV19 with TRBJ2-7, with 7 nucleotides matching TRBD1. V shed 6 bases and J 6 bases; nucleotides not matched to a gene: 20. CDR3 length: 17 amino acids. Germline V CDR1 and CDR2: LNHDA, SQIVND (reference sequence).

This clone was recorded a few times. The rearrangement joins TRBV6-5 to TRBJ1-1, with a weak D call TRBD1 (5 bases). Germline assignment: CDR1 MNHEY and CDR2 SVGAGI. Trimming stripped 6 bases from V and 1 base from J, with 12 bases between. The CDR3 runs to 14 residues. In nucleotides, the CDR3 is TGTGCCAGCAGGTCAGGACACGCGAACACTGAAGCTTTCTTT. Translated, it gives CASRSGHANTEAFF.

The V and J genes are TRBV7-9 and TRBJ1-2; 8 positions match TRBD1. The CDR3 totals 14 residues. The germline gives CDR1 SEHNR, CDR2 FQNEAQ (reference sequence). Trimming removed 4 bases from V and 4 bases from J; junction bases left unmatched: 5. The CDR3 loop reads CASSSRQGPYGYTF. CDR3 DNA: TGTGCCAGCAGCTCGCGACAGGGGCCCTATGGCTACACCTTC. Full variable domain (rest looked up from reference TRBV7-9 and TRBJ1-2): DTGVSQNPRHKITKRGQNVTFRCDPISEHNRLYWYRQTLGQGPEFLTYFQNEAQLEKSRLLSDRFSAERPKGSFSTLEIQRTEQGDSAMYLCASSSRQGPYGYTFGSGTRLTVV.

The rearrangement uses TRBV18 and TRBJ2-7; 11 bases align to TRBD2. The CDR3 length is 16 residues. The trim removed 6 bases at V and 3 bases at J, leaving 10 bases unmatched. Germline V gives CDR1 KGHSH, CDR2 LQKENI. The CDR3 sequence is CASSLPVAGGHYEQYF. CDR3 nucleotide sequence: TGTGCCAGCTCGCTCCCAGTAGCGGGAGGGCACTACGAGCAGTACTTC. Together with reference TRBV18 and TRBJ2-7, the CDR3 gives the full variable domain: NAGVMQNPRHLVRRRGQEARLRCSPMKGHSHVYWYRQLPEEGLKFMVYLQKENIIDESGMPKERFSAEFPKEGPSILRIQQVVRGDSAAYFCASSLPVAGGHYEQYFGPGTRLTVT.

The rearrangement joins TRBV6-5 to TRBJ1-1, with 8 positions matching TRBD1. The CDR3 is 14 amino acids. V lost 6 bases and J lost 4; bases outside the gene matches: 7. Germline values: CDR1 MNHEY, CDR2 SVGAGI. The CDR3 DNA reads TGTGCCAGCAGCGTAATGACAGGGGTCACTGAAGCTTTCTTT. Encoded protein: CASSVMTGVTEAFF.

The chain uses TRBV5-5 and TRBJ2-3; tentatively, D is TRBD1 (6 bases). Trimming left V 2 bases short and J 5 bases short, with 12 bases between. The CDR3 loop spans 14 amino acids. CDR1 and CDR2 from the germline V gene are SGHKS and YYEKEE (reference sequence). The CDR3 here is CASSLQGGEDTQYF. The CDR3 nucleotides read TGTGCCAGCAGCTTACAGGGTGGGGAAGATACGCAGTATTTT.

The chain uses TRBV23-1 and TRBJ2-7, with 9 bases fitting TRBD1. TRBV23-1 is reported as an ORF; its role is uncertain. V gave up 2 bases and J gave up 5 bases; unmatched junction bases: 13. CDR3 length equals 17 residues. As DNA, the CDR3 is TGCGCCAGCAGTCAACCCGGCGGGCCGGGACAGGGTGACGAGCAGTACTTC. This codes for CASSQPGGPGQGDEQYF.

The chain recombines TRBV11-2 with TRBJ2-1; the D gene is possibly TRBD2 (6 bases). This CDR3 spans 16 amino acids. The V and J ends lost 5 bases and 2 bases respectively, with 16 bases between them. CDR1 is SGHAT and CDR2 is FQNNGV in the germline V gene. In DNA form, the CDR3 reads TGTGCCAGCAGCCCCCAAGTGGGGGGACCCTACAATGAGCAGTTCTTC. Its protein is CASSPQVGGPYNEQFF.